The rows below give T cell receptor beta chains drawn from one sample of a study of blood T cell repertoires in COVID-19. Data came from immunoSEQ multiplex PCR; TCRdb stores just in-frame clones and leaves some out. The sample yields 250,000 or so clones, more than 80% seen once. The specimen sequenced was peripheral blood. These receptors originate from a human donor in a cohort sampled during active COVID-19. The CDR3 runs from the conserved cysteine through the conserved F or W. The order of the fields is V gene, CDR3 length, J gene, CDR3 protein.

>TRBV5-6|14|TRBJ2-2
CASSWDTGAGELFF
>TRBV9|15|TRBJ1-4
CASSVVEGIGEKLFF
>TRBV5-1|15|TRBJ2-1
CASSLLPDSHNEQFF
>TRBV15|14|TRBJ2-3
CATSRQASTDTQYF
>TRBV4-2|17|TRBJ2-3
CASSQEGQGGGTDTQYF
>TRBV7-2|16|TRBJ2-2
CASSLSGSVQSGELFF
>TRBV18|16|TRBJ1-2
CASSPARTTGEQGYTF
>TRBV5-4|14|TRBJ2-7
CASSRQDLRGEQYF
>TRBV27|15|TRBJ2-7
CASSSPSRRGYEQYF
>TRBV5-1|13|TRBJ2-2
CASRTVNTGELFF
>TRBV19|15|TRBJ2-1
CASSILLASYNEQFF
>TRBV19|14|TRBJ1-5
CASSRQGEGQPQHF
>TRBV19|14|TRBJ2-5
CASSISAAGETQYF
>TRBV19|14|TRBJ1-2
CASRSGQGNYGYTF
>TRBV7-2|12|TRBJ1-2
CASSRQGYGYTF